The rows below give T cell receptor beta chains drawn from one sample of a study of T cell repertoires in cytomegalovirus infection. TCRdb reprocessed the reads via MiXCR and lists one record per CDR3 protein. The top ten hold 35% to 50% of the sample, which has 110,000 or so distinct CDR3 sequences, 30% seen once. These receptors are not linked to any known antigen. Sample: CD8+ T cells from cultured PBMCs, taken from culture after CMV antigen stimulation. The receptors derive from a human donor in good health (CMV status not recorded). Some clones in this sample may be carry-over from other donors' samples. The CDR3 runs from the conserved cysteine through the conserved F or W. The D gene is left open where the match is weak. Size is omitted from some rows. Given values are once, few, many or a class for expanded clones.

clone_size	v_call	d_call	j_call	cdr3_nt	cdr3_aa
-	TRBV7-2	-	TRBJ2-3	TGTGCCAGCAGCCTGACTGTGGGTACGCAGTATTTT	CASSLTVGTQYF
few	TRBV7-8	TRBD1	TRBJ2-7	TGTGCCAGCAGCCCAGGGACAGGGATTTCCTACGAGCAGTACTTC	CASSPGTGISYEQYF
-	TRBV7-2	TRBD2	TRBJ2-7	TGTGCCAGCAGCGACCCGGGACTAGCATCCGAGCAGTACTTC	CASSDPGLASEQYF
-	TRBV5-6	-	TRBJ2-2	TGTGCCAGCGAGCCTGTAGGGGCCGGGGAGCTGTTTTTT	CASEPVGAGELFF
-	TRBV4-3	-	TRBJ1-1	TGCGCCAGCAGCCAAGCTGTGAACACTGAAGCTTTCTTT	CASSQAVNTEAFF
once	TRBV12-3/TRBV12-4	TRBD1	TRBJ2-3	TGTGCCAGCAGCCCACAGGGGGCTAGTTCAGATACGCAGTATTTT	CASSPQGASSDTQYF
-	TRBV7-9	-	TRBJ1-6	TGTGCCAGCAGCTTAGGGCAGGGTGGATCACCCCTCCACTTT	CASSLGQGGSPLHF
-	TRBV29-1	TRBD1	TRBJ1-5	TGCAGCGTCCAGACAGGGGCCAATCAGCCCCAGCATTTT	CSVQTGANQPQHF
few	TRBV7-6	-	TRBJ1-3	TGTGCCAGCAGCCGGACACAGTCTGGAAACACCATATATTTT	CASSRTQSGNTIYF
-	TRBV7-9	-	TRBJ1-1	TGTGCCAGCAGCCCCGGACCGGCTAGGGCTTTCTTT	CASSPGPARAFF
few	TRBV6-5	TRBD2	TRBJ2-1	TGTGCCAGCAGTTACACGGGGGGGCGATATTACAATGAGCAGTTCTTC	CASSYTGGRYYNEQFF
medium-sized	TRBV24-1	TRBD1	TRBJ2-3	TGTGCCACCAGTGACTCTTCTGGACAGGGGGACCCCACAGATACGCAGTATTTT	CATSDSSGQGDPTDTQYF
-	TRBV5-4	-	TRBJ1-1	TGTGCCAGCAGCTTGGAGTTCAGGTCCACTGAAGCTTTCTTT	CASSLEFRSTEAFF
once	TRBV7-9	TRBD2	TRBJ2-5	TGTGCCAGCAGCGGACGGACTAGCGGGCGGCAAGAGACCCAGTACTTC	CASSGRTSGRQETQYF
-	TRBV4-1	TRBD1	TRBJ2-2	TGCGCCAGCAGCTCTCCCGGACAGGCCGGGGAGCTGTTTTTT	CASSSPGQAGELFF
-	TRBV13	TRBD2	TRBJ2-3	TGTGCCAGCAGCTCGGGACTAGCGGGGCGGGATACGCAGTATTTT	CASSSGLAGRDTQYF
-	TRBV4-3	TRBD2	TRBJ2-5	TGCGCCAGCAGCCAAGGCGGGGGGGGTGAGACCCAGTACTTC	CASSQGGGGETQYF
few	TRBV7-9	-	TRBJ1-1	TGTGCCAGCAGCCCGGGGGGAATGAACACTGAAGCTTTCTTT	CASSPGGMNTEAFF
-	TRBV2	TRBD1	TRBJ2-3	TGTGCCAGCAGTTATACGAGGACAGGGGGCACAGATACGCAGTATTTT	CASSYTRTGGTDTQYF
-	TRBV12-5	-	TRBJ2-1	TGTGCTAGCCCCTCGGGGAACCGTTTGGTCTTC	CASPSGNRLVF
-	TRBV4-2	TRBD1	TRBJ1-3	TGTGCCAGCAGCCAAGGGACAGGGCTAGGAAACACCATATATTTT	CASSQGTGLGNTIYF
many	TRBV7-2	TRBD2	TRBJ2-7	TGTGCCAGCAGCTTTTTAGCGGGGGCCAGCTACGAGCAGTACTTC	CASSFLAGASYEQYF
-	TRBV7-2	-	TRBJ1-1	TGTGCCAGCAGCTTAAGGCAGAGTACTGAAGCTTTCTTT	CASSLRQSTEAFF
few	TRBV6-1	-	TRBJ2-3	TGTGCCAGCAGTGGTGGGCCCGTCATGGGGTTAGCCACAGATACGCAGTATTTT	CASSGGPVMGLATDTQYF
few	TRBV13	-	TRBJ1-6	TGTGCCAGCAGCTTAGGCTTGGGGATTGGGTATAATTCACCCCTCCACTTT	CASSLGLGIGYNSPLHF